Sequencing of this TCR beta chain was carried out in a study of response to subunit inactivated influenza vaccine. General observations from the study: Only a handful of new T cells, the authors suggested, are recruited with each seasonal influenza vaccination.

TCRdb fed the RT-PCR reads into MiXCR, producing one record per CDR3 protein. The data show roughly 460,000 distinct CDR3 sequences, over 9.5% seen once. The ends lost 3 bases at V and 9 bases at J; junction bases unmatched: 5. The germline V gene encodes CDR1 ENHRY and CDR2 SYGVKD. This CDR3 is built from 14 residues. This clonotype was observed a few times. Antigen: not known. The rearrangement links TRBV10-3 to TRBJ2-1; 10 bases are shared with TRBD2. The source is a man aged 45-65 years who received an inactivated influenza vaccine. The starting material was PBMCs from blood, obtained 45 days after vaccination. The CDR3 bases are TGTGCCATCAGTGAAACTAGCGGGATCACTGAGCAGTTCTTC. This codes for CAISETSGITEQFF.